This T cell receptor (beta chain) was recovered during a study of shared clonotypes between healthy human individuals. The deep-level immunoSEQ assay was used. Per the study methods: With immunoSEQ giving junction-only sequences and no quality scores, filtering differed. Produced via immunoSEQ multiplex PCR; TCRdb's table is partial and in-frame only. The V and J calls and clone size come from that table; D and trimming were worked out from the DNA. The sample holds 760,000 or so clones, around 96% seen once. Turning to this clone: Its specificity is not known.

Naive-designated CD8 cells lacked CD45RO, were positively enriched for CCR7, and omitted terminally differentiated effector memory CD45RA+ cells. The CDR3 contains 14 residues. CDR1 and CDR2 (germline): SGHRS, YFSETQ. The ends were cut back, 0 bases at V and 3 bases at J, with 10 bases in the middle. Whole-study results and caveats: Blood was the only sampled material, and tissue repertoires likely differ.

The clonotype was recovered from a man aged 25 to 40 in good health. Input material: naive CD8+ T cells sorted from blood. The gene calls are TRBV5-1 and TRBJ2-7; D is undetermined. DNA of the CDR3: TGCGCCAGCAGCTTGGCGGTCAGTGGCTACGAGCAGTACTTC. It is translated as CASSLAVSGYEQYF.